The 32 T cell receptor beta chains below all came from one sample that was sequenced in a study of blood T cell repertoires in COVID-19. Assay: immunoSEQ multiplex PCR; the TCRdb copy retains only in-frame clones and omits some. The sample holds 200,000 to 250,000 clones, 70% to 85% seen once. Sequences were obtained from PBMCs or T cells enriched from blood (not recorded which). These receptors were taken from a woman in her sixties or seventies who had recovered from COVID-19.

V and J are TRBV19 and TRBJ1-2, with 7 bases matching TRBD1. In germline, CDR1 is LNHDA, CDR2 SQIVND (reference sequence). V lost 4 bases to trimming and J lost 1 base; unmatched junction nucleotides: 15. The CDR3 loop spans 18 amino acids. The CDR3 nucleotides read TGTGCCAGTAGTACGAGGCCCCTGGGACAGCCGATTAACTATGGCTACACCTTC. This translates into CASSTRPLGQPINYGYTF.

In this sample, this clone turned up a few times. The chain's CDR3 is CASRTGTYEPQHF. Here the CDR3 DNA reads TGTGCCAGCAGAACCGGGACATATGAACCCCAGCATTTT. This sequence joins TRBV12-3 or TRBV12-4 and TRBJ1-5; TRBD1 might be the D (6 bases). The CDR3 length is 13 residues. V was trimmed by 6 bases and J by 10 bases, leaving 16 bases between them.

Here the CDR3 reads CASSRDLDEQYF. CDR3 DNA: TGTGCCAGCAGTCGGGACTTAGACGAGCAGTACTTC. The J gene is TRBJ2-7, the V gene TRBV6-5, with a weak D call TRBD2 (6 bases). Looked up from germline, CDR1 is MNHEY and CDR2 is SVGAGI. V was clipped by 5 bases and J by 5 bases, with 10 bases between them. The CDR3 has 12 residues.

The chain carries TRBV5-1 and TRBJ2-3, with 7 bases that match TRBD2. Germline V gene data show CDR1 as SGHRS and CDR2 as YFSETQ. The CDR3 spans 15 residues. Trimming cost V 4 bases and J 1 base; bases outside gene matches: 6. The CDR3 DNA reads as TGCGCCAGCAGCCTGGGGGGGGACCGCACAGATACGCAGTATTTT. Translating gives CASSLGGDRTDTQYF.

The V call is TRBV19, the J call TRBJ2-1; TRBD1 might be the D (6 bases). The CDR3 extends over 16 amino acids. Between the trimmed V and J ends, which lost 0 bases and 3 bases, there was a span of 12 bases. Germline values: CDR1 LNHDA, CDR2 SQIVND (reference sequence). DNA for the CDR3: TGTGCCAGTAGTATAGACAGGTGGACAGACTACAATGAGCAGTTCTTC. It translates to CASSIDRWTDYNEQFF.

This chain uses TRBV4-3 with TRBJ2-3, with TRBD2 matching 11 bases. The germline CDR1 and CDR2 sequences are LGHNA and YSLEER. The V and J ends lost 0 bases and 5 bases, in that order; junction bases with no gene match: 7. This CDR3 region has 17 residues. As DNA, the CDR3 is TGCGCCAGCAGCCAAGAGCCTAGCGGGGGGCCAAGAGATACGCAGTATTTT. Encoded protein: CASSQEPSGGPRDTQYF.

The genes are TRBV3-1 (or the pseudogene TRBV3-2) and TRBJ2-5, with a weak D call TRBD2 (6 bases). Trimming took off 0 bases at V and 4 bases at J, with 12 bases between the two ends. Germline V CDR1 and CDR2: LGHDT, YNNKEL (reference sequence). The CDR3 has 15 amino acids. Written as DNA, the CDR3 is TGTGCCAGCAGCCAAGAATGGGGAGGCCCAGAGACCCAGTACTTC. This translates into CASSQEWGGPETQYF.

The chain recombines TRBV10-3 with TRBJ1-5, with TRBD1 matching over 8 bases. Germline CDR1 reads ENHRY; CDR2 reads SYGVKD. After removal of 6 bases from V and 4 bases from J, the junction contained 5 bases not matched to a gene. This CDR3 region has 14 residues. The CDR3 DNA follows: TGTGCCATCAGCTTAGACAGGGGTAATCAGCCCCAGCATTTT. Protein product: CAISLDRGNQPQHF.

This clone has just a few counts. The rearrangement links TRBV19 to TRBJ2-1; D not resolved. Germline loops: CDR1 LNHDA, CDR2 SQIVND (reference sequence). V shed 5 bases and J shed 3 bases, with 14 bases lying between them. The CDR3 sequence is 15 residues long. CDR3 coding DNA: TGTGCCAGTAGTTATATAGATCGAGACTACAATGAGCAGTTCTTC. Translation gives CASSYIDRDYNEQFF.

CDR3 nucleotides: TGCGCCAGCCAGGGGACCTTAGGCACCGGGGAGCTGTTTTTT. This sequence encodes CASQGTLGTGELFF. The chain recombines TRBV5-1 with TRBJ2-2; D might be TRBD1 (6 bases). The CDR3 runs 14 residues. Per the germline V gene, CDR1 is SGHRS and CDR2 is YFSETQ. V gave up 7 bases and J gave up 4 bases, with 14 bases separating them.

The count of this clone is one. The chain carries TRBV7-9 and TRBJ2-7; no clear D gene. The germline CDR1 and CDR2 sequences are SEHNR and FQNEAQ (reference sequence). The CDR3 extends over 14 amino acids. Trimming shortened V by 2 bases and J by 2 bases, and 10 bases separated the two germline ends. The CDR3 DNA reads TGTGCCAGCAGCTTATCTGCTAGTCCCTACGAGCAGTACTTC. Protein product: CASSLSASPYEQYF.

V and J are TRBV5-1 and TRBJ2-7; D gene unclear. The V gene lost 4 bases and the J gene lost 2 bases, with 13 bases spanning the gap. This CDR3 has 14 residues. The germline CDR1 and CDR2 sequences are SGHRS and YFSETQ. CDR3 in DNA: TGCGCCAGCAGCACTAAGACCGGCACCTACGAGCAGTACTTC. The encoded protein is CASSTKTGTYEQYF. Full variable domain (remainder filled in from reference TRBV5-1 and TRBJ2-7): KAGVTQTPRYLIKTRGQQVTLSCSPISGHRSVSWYQQTPGQGLQFLFEYFSETQRNKGNFPGRFSGRQFSNSRSEMNVSTLELGDSALYLCASSTKTGTYEQYFGPGTRLTVT.

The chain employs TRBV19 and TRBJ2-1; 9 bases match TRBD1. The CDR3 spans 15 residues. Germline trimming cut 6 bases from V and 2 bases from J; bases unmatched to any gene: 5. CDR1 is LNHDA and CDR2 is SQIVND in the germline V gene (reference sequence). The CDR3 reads CASRPQGAAYNEQFF. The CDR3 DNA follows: TGTGCCAGTAGACCACAGGGGGCGGCCTACAATGAGCAGTTCTTC.

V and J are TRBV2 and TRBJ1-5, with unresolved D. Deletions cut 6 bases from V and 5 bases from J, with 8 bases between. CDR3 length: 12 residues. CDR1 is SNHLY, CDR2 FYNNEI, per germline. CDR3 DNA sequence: TGTGCCAGCAGCGCCGAGGATCAGCCCCAGCATTTT. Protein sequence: CASSAEDQPQHF.

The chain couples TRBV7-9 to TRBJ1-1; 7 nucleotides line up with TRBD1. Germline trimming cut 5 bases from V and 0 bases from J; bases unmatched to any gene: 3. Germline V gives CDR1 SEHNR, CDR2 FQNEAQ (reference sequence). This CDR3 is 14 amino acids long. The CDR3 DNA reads TGTGCCAGCAGCCACAGGGGCATGAACACTGAAGCTTTCTTT. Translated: CASSHRGMNTEAFF.

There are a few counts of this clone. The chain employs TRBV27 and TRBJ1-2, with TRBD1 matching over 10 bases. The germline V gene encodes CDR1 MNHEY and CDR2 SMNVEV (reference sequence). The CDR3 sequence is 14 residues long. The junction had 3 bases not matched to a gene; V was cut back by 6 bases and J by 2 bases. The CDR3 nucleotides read TGTGCCAGCAGCCTGGGACAGGGGAACTATGGCTACACCTTC. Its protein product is CASSLGQGNYGYTF.

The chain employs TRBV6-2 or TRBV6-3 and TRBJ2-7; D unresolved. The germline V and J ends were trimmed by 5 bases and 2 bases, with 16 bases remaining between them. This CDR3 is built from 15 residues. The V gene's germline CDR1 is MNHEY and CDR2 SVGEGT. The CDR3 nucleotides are TGTGCCAGCAGTCAACGACTCCATTACACCTACGAGCAGTACTTC. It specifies CASSQRLHYTYEQYF.

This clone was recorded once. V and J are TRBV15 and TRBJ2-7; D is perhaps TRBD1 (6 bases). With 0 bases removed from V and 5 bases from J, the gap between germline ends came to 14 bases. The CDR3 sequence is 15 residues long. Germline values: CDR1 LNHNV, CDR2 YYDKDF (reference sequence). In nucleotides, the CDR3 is TGTGCCACCAGCAGAGATTATCGGACAGATCACGAGCAGTACTTC. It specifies CATSRDYRTDHEQYF.

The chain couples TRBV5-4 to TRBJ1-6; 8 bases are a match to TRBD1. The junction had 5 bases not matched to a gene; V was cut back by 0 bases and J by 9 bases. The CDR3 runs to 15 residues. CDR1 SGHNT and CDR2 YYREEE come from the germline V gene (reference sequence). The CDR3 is CASSLGTGNISPLHF. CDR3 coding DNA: TGTGCCAGCAGCTTGGGGACAGGGAACATTTCACCCCTCCACTTT.

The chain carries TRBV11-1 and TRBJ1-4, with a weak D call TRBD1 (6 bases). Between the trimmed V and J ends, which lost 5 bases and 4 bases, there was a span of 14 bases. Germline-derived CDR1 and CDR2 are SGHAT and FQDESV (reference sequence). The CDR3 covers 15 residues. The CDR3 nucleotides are TGTGCCAGCAGCCCGGCCGGACAGATTAATGAAAAACTGTTTTTT. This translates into CASSPAGQINEKLFF.

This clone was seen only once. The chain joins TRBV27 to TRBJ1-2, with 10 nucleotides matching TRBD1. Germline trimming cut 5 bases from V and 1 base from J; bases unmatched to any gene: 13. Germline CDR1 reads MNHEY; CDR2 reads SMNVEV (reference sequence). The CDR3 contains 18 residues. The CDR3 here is CASSLTRDRGFHNYGYTF. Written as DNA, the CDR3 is TGTGCCAGCAGTCTCACCCGGGACAGGGGATTTCATAACTATGGCTACACCTTC.

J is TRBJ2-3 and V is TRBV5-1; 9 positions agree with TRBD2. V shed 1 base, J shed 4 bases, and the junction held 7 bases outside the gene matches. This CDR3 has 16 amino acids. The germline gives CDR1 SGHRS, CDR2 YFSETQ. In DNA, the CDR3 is TGCGCCAGCAGCTTGCTGACTAGCGGAGGGGCAGATACGCAGTATTTT. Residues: CASSLLTSGGADTQYF.

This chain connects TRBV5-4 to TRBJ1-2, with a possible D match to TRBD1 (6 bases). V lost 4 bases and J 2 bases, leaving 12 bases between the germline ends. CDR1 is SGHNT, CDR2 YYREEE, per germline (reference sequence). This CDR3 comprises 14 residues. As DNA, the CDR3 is TGTGCCAGCAGCGGGGGCCCGGGGAACTATGGCTACACCTTC. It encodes CASSGGPGNYGYTF.

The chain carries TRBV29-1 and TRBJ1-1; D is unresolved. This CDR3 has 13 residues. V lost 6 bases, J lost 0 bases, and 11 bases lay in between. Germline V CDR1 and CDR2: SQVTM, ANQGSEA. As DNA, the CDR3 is TGCAGCGTGGCAACAGCCATGAACACTGAAGCTTTCTTT. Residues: CSVATAMNTEAFF.

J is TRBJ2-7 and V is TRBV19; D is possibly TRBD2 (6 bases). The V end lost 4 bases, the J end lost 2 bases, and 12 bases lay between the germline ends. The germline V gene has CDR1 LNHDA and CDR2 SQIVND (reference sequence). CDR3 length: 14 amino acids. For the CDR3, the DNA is TGTGCCAGTAGTACCCCGGGACTTCCCTACGAGCAGTACTTC. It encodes CASSTPGLPYEQYF.

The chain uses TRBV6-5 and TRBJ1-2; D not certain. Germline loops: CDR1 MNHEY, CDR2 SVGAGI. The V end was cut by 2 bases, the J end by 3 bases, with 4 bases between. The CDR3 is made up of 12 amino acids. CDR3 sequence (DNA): TGTGCCAGCAGTTACGCGGACTATGGCTACACCTTC. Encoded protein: CASSYADYGYTF.

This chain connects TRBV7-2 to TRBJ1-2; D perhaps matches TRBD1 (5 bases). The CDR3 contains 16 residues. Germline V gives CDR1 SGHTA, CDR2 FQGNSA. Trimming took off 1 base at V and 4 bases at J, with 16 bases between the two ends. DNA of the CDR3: TGTGCCAGCAGCTTAGGACAACTGCAGGGCGGCTATGGCTACACCTTC. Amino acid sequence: CASSLGQLQGGYGYTF.

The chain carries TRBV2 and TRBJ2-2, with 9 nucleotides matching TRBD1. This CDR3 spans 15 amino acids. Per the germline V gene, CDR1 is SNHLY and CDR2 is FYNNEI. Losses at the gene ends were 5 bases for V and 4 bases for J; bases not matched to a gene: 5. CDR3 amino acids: CASSPQGAGTGELFF. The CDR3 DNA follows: TGTGCCAGCAGTCCACAGGGGGCCGGCACCGGGGAGCTGTTTTTT.

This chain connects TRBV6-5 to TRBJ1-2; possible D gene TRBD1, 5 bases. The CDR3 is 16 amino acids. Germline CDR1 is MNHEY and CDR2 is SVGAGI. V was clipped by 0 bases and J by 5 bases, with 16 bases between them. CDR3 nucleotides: TGTGCCAGCAGTTACTCGGTGGGGCACCAAGTGTATGGCTACACCTTC. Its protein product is CASSYSVGHQVYGYTF.

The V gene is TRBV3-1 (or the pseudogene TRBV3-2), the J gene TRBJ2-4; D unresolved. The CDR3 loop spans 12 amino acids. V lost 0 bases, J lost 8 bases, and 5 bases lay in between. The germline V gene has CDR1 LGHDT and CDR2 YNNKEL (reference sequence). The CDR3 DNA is TGTGCCAGCAGCCAAGAGGGCTACATTCAGTACTTC. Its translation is CASSQEGYIQYF.

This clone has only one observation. The CDR3 sequence is CASSLGAGFGYTF. CDR3 nucleotides: TGTGCCAGCAGCTTGGGGGCAGGGTTTGGCTACACCTTC. The chain combines TRBV7-9 with TRBJ1-2; the D gene is possibly TRBD1 (6 bases). The germline V gene encodes CDR1 SEHNR and CDR2 FQNEAQ (reference sequence). The CDR3 is 13 residues long. V shed 3 bases and J shed 7 bases, with 12 bases lying between them.

CDR3 amino acids: CASGVGQGNYGYTF. CDR3 in DNA: TGTGCTAGTGGCGTTGGACAGGGTAACTATGGCTACACCTTC. This sequence joins TRBV12-5 and TRBJ1-2; 8 bases are shared with TRBD1. This CDR3 is built from 14 residues. Germline V gene data show CDR1 as LGHNT and CDR2 as FRNRAP. The V segment lost 6 bases and the J segment 1 base; nucleotides outside the gene matches: 4.